These 12 T cell receptor beta chains originate from one sample sequenced in a study of early T cells in non-severe SARS-CoV-2 infection. TCRdb re-called the 5' RACE reads with MiXCR, one entry per CDR3 protein. Of roughly 54,000 distinct CDR3 sequences in the sample, around 8.3% were seen once. The source was whole blood, collected at baseline. Receptors originate from an adult who was a healthcare worker with PCR-confirmed SARS-CoV-2 infection or an uninfected control (not recorded which).

The CDR3 coding sequence is TGTGCCAGCTCACCACAACTATCCCATCGCACAGATACGCAGTATTTT. Translation gives CASSPQLSHRTDTQYF. The chain combines TRBV18 with TRBJ2-3; D is undetermined. The V and J ends lost 1 base and 1 base respectively, with 12 bases between them. This CDR3 is built from 16 residues. Germline V gene sequence: CDR1 KGHSH, CDR2 LQKENI.

The chain has TRBV28 and TRBJ2-5, with D uncertain. V dropped 2 bases and J dropped 2 bases, with 9 bases sitting between them. The CDR3 runs to 14 residues. The germline V gene encodes CDR1 MDHEN and CDR2 SYDVKM. In DNA, the CDR3 is TGTGCCAGCAGTTTACCTTCCCGGCAAGAGACCCAGTACTTC. Amino acid sequence: CASSLPSRQETQYF.

This clonotype was observed at least ten times. The chain recombines TRBV2 with TRBJ2-7, with a weak D call TRBD2 (6 bases). There are 14 residues in the CDR3. From germline, CDR1 is SNHLY and CDR2 FYNNEI. V gave up 3 bases and J gave up 3 bases, with 12 bases separating them. The CDR3 loop reads CASSDGAGGYEQYF. CDR3 DNA: TGTGCCAGCAGTGACGGGGCCGGGGGCTACGAGCAGTACTTC.

This clonotype was recorded many times. V usage is TRBV28 and J usage is TRBJ2-3; TRBD2 agrees at 8 bases. Germline V lookup: CDR1 MDHEN, CDR2 SYDVKM. CDR3 length: 16 amino acids. The trim removed 3 bases at V and 7 bases at J, leaving 12 bases unmatched. DNA for the CDR3: TGTGCCAGCAGTTTGTATCGAGCGGGAGCTTTAAATACGCAGTATTTT. It yields the protein CASSLYRAGALNTQYF.

In its sample, this clonotype was seen a few times. The chain combines TRBV6-5 with TRBJ1-6; D is uncertain. This CDR3 is built from 13 residues. Trimming pared 1 base from V and 10 bases from J, leaving 8 bases between. The germline V gene has CDR1 MNHEY and CDR2 SVGAGI. The CDR3 sequence is CASSYYRTSPLHF. The CDR3 DNA reads as TGTGCCAGCAGTTACTATCGGACCTCACCCCTCCACTTT.

This clonotype was found many times. V is TRBV28 and J is TRBJ2-7, with 12 bases identical to TRBD2. There are 15 residues in the CDR3. Germline values: CDR1 MDHEN, CDR2 SYDVKM. Germline trimming cut 2 bases from V and 6 bases from J; bases unmatched to any gene: 5. The CDR3 DNA follows: TGTGCCAGCAGTTTACTAGCGGGAGGGCCGGGCGAGCAGTACTTC. It specifies CASSLLAGGPGEQYF.

This clonotype has only a few counts. V is TRBV7-9 and J is TRBJ2-4, with TRBD1 identical over 7 bases. From germline, CDR1 is SEHNR and CDR2 FQNEAQ (reference sequence). The length of the CDR3 is 16 residues. Trimming at V came to 2 bases and at J to 0 bases, leaving 4 bases not matched to a gene. The DNA for the CDR3 is TGTGCCAGCAGCTTAATTACAGGGGTAGCCAAAAACATTCAGTACTTC. It specifies CASSLITGVAKNIQYF.

The sample holds a few counts of this clonotype. The J gene is TRBJ2-7, the V gene TRBV30; 11 bases fit TRBD2. V lost 3 bases, J lost 2 bases, and 30 bases stayed unmatched. Germline V gene lookup returns CDR1 GTSNPN and CDR2 SVGIG (reference sequence). The CDR3 runs to 23 residues. The CDR3: CAWSAPRGGSRTSGSWPTYEQYF. CDR3 DNA sequence: TGTGCCTGGAGCGCACCCAGGGGGGGAAGCCGGACTAGCGGGTCATGGCCGACCTACGAGCAGTACTTC.

The V and J genes are TRBV29-1 and TRBJ2-7, with D uncertain. V was cut by 4 bases and J by 0 bases, with 10 bases left in between. Germline lookup yields CDR1 SQVTM and CDR2 ANQGSEA. The CDR3 is made up of 13 amino acids. The CDR3 bases are TGCAGCGTTGTTCTGCAGGCCTCCTACGAGCAGTACTTC. Protein sequence: CSVVLQASYEQYF.

In this sample, this clonotype turned up many times. This chain connects TRBV4-1 to TRBJ1-5, with D perhaps TRBD1 (5 bases). Per germline, CDR1 MGHRA and CDR2 YSYEKL. This CDR3 has 14 amino acids. Trimming left V 4 bases short and J 6 bases short, with 13 bases between. CDR3 protein: CASSLYRYSQPQHF. CDR3 nucleotide sequence: TGCGCCAGCAGCCTATACAGGTATAGTCAGCCCCAGCATTTT.

The V call is TRBV11-2, the J call TRBJ2-1; perhaps TRBD2 as D (6 bases). V shed 3 bases and J shed 6 bases, with 12 bases lying between them. Germline loops: CDR1 SGHAT, CDR2 FQNNGV. The CDR3 runs 14 residues. DNA of the CDR3: TGTGCCAGCAGCTTCTCGCTGGGGGGCAATGAGCAGTTCTTC. This translates into CASSFSLGGNEQFF. The full variable domain, in which reference TRBV11-2 and TRBJ2-1 provide the parts outside the CDR3, is EAGVAQSPRYKIIEKRQSVAFWCNPISGHATLYWYQQILGQGPKLLIQFQNNGVVDDSQLPKDRFSAERLKGVDSTLKIQPAKLEDSAVYLCASSFSLGGNEQFFGPGTRLTVL.

This clonotype was picked up many times. The chain has TRBV7-3 and TRBJ2-2; D is unclear. The germline V and J ends were trimmed by 0 bases and 3 bases, with 5 bases remaining between them. The CDR3 runs 14 residues. Germline V gene lookup returns CDR1 SGHTA and CDR2 FQGTGA. CDR3 loop: CASSLTGDTGELFF. DNA of the CDR3: TGTGCCAGCAGCTTAACTGGTGACACCGGGGAGCTGTTTTTT.